The 7 T cell receptor beta chains below all came from one sample that was sequenced in a study of shared clonotypes between healthy human individuals (dated by TCRdb to between 2020 and 2021). Libraries were constructed by the immunoSEQ multiplex PCR assay. This is the immuneACCESS table as TCRdb keeps it, with only in-frame sequences that have V and J called. A part of the clones is gone; compared with another copy, unresolved V genes explain less than half, and the rest is unexplained. This sample comprises about 980,000 clones, over 75% of them detected only once. The ten largest clones represent approximately 1.5% of the sample. The sequenced sample consisted of memory CD4+ T cells sorted from blood. Reading the label with the study, this specimen's cell subset or site is: CD45RA-negative fraction. The receptors shown here come from a man aged 18 to 30 in good health.

The chain joins TRBV5-4 to TRBJ2-3; 7 bases match TRBD2. V shed 3 bases, J shed 1 base, and the junction held 8 bases outside the gene matches. Looked up from germline, CDR1 is SGHNT and CDR2 is YYREEE (reference sequence). The CDR3 covers 16 residues. The CDR3 DNA reads as TGTGCCAGCAGCTGGGGGGGAGTTGGTGGCACAGATACGCAGTATTTT. As protein: CASSWGGVGGTDTQYF.

This clone showed up many times. This chain links TRBV6-6 with TRBJ2-1; 7 bases line up with TRBD1. The germline CDR1 and CDR2 sequences are MNHNY and SVGAGI (reference sequence). The CDR3 is 15 amino acids. V trimming: 6 bases; J trimming: 6 bases; junction bases outside the gene matches: 11. The CDR3, as DNA: TGTGCCAGCAGAACCCTGACAGGGTGGAGCAATGAGCAGTTCTTC. This codes for CASRTLTGWSNEQFF.

The rearrangement links TRBV7-2 to TRBJ1-2, with a possible D match to TRBD1 (5 bases). The V and J ends lost 5 bases and 4 bases respectively, with 17 bases between them. Germline assignment: CDR1 SGHTA and CDR2 FQGNSA. This CDR3 spans 15 amino acids. The CDR3 reads CASSRHSDTGYGYTF. The CDR3 bases are TGTGCCAGCAGCCGTCACTCGGACACGGGCTATGGCTACACCTTC.

The rearrangement joins TRBV11-2 to TRBJ2-3, with 8 bases identical to TRBD1. The junction had 1 base not matched to a gene; V was cut back by 0 bases and J by 2 bases. The CDR3 covers 15 residues. Germline CDR1 reads SGHAT; CDR2 reads FQNNGV. The CDR3 region is CASSLEGQATDTQYF. The CDR3 nucleotides read TGTGCCAGCAGCTTAGAGGGACAGGCCACAGATACGCAGTATTTT.

The CDR3: CASSPPGQAYQYF. In DNA form, the CDR3 reads TGTGCCAGCAGCCCCCCGGGACAGGCTTATCAGTACTTC. The V call is TRBV6-5, the J call TRBJ2-7, with TRBD1 identical over 8 bases. The ends lost 6 bases at V and 10 bases at J; junction bases unmatched: 11. The CDR3 is 13 residues long. Germline V gives CDR1 MNHEY, CDR2 SVGAGI.

The chain uses TRBV7-9 and TRBJ1-4; D remains unclear. This CDR3 region has 18 residues. V shed 4 bases and J shed 5 bases, with 23 bases lying between them. CDR1 is SEHNR, CDR2 FQNEAQ, per germline (reference sequence). The CDR3 DNA reads as TGTGCCAGCAGCTCATCCTTGGTCGGGTTTGGGGAAAATGAAAAACTGTTTTTT. This codes for CASSSSLVGFGENEKLFF.

The chain employs TRBV5-1 and TRBJ2-7; TRBD1 or TRBD2 may be the D gene (5 bases each). This CDR3 is built from 14 residues. V gave up 0 bases and J gave up 3 bases, with 10 bases separating them. CDR1 and CDR2 from the germline V gene are SGHRS and YFSETQ. The CDR3 reads CASSLEGRNYEQYF. The CDR3 coding sequence is TGCGCCAGCAGCTTGGAGGGACGGAACTACGAGCAGTACTTC.